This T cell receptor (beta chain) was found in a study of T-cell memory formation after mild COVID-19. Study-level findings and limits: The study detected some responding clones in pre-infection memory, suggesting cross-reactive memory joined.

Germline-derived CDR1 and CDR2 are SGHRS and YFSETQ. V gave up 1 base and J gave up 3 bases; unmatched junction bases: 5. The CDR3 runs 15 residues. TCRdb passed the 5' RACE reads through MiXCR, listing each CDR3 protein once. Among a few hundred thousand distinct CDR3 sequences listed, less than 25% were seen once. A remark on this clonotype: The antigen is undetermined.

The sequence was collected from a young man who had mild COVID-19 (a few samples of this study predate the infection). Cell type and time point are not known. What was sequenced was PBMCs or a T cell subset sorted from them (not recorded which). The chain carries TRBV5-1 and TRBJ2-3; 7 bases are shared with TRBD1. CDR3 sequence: CASSLRGHRTDTQYF. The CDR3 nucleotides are TGCGCCAGCAGCTTGAGGGGGCATCGTACAGATACGCAGTATTTT.